The T cell receptor (beta chain) described here comes from a study of CD8 T cells in Susac syndrome. From germline, CDR1 is SGHTA and CDR2 FQGNSA. V lost 4 bases and J 2 bases, leaving 6 bases between the germline ends. This CDR3 spans 13 amino acids. Sequencing of TCR beta was performed on blood CD8+ T cells and on blood CD4+ T cells. Isolation of CD8+ and CD4+ T cells was performed negatively, whereas enrichment of TEMRA cells was done by FACS. cDNA came from roughly 0.53 to 1 ug RNA primed by random hexamers. TCRdb analysed the immunoSEQ multiplex PCR reads with MiXCR anew, one entry per CDR3 protein. The sample consists of tens of thousands of distinct CDR3 sequences, just under 95% of them appearing once.

The chain couples TRBV7-2 to TRBJ2-1; no reliable D call. The TCR was taken from a human donor with Susac syndrome. Sequenced input: CD4+ T cells from PBMCs. The CDR3 loop reads CASSSEPYNEQFF. CDR3 sequence (DNA): TGTGCCAGCAGCTCGGAACCCTACAATGAGCAGTTCTTC.